The 18 T cell receptor beta chains in this list originate from one sample, sequenced in a study of tumor and adjacent non-tumor tissue in lung cancer. TCRbeta libraries were built with three rounds of nested PCR, modified from ARM-PCR. TCRdb ran MiXCR on the multiplex PCR reads and lists one entry per CDR3 protein. Here the sample spans about 90,000 distinct CDR3 sequences, around 82% being singletons. RNA was extracted from bulk tissue without any cell sorting. Distant lung tissue was collected more than 3 cm away from the tumor edge. What was sequenced was distant non-tumor lung tissue. The origin of the receptors is a woman aged 45-65 years with non-small cell lung cancer.

The chain employs TRBV28 and TRBJ1-5, with a possible D match to TRBD1 (6 bases). The CDR3 runs to 13 residues. Between the trimmed V and J ends, which lost 5 bases and 15 bases, there was a span of 20 bases. Germline V CDR1 and CDR2: MDHEN, SYDVKM. CDR3 residues: CASSTAGVQPRHF. CDR3 nucleotides: TGTGCCAGCAGTACCGCAGGGGTTCAGCCTCGGCATTTT.

V gene TRBV11-2 combines with J gene TRBJ2-2, with 7 bases matching TRBD2. Losses at the gene ends were 11 bases for V and 2 bases for J; bases not matched to a gene: 14. This CDR3 is 16 amino acids long. The germline gives CDR1 SGHAT, CDR2 FQNNGV. The CDR3 DNA is TGTGCCGGGAGCCTCATGGGGGGGTCAAACACCGGGGAGCTGTTTTTT. Encoded protein: CAGSLMGGSNTGELFF.

About this clonotype: Sequence at one end of the junction differs from germline and may be a read error. The CDR3 DNA follows: TGTGCCAGCAGCACTAGTGGTTCCTACAATGAGGAGTTCTTC. Its translation is CASSTSGSYNEEFF. This rearrangement joins TRBV11-2 to TRBJ2-1, with D maybe TRBD2 (5 bases). CDR1 is SGHAT, CDR2 FQNNGV, per germline. This CDR3 spans 14 amino acids. The variable domain in full, with the rest retrieved from reference TRBV11-2 and TRBJ2-1, is EAGVAQSPRYKIIEKRQSVAFWCNPISGHATLYWYQQILGQGPKLLIQFQNNGVVDDSQLPKDRFSAERLKGVDSTLKIQPAKLEDSAVYLCASSTSGSYNEEFFGPGTRLTVL.

The sample holds a few counts of this clonotype. The chain joins TRBV19 to TRBJ2-3; 9 positions match TRBD1. The CDR3 extends over 13 amino acids. Trimming cost V 5 bases and J 5 bases; bases outside gene matches: 2. Per the germline V gene, CDR1 is LNHDA and CDR2 is SQIVND (reference sequence). The CDR3 coding sequence is TGTGCCAGTAGTCGACAGGGGGGAGATACGCAGTATTTT. It specifies CASSRQGGDTQYF.

In DNA, the CDR3 is TGCAACGTAGCTGACAATGGAATCAATCAGCCCCAGCATTTT. Translating gives CNVADNGINQPQHF. The chain uses TRBV29-1 and TRBJ1-5; D unresolved. From germline, CDR1 is SQVTM and CDR2 ANQGSEA. CDR3 length: 14 residues.

The rearrangement uses TRBV6-2 or TRBV6-3 and TRBJ2-5; D is possibly TRBD1 or TRBD2 (5 bases each). In germline, CDR1 is MNHEY, CDR2 SVGEGT. V lost 11 bases, J lost 2 bases, and 30 bases lay in between. This CDR3 has 18 residues. The CDR3 here is CACKGRWDPRGGQETQYF. The CDR3 DNA sequence: TGTGCCTGCAAGGGGCGGTGGGACCCTCGAGGTGGACAAGAGACCCAGTACTTC.

On this clonotype itself: At one boundary the junction diverges from the germline segment, which might be a read error. The chain has TRBV7-9 and TRBJ1-2; no definite D call. Germline CDR1 reads SEHNR; CDR2 reads FQNEAQ (reference sequence). The CDR3 covers 14 residues. The CDR3 spells CANSRGNFDYGYTF. CDR3 bases: TGTGCCAACAGCCGTGGGAATTTTGACTATGGCTACACCTTC.

This clonotype was observed once. Germline is not matched at one junction end, which may reflect a read error. This sequence joins TRBV6-5 and TRBJ2-5, with 11 bases that match TRBD2. There are 17 residues in the CDR3. The germline gives CDR1 MNHEY, CDR2 SVGAGI. The CDR3 coding sequence is TGTGTCAGCAGGTCCCTCTACACTAGCGGGAGTAGGGAGATCCAGTACTTC. It translates to CVSRSLYTSGSREIQYF.

Comment on this clonotype: An end of the junction does not agree with germline; a read error may underlie this. This chain joins TRBV14 and TRBJ2-5, with D maybe TRBD2 (5 bases). The CDR3 extends over 15 amino acids. Germline lookup yields CDR1 SGHDN and CDR2 FVKESK. The CDR3 sequence: CVSSQFSLAWETQYF. The CDR3 DNA follows: TGTGTCAGCAGCCAATTCTCGCTAGCATGGGAGACCCAGTACTTC.

V and J are TRBV12-3 or TRBV12-4 and TRBJ1-5; 7 nucleotides line up with TRBD1. The CDR3 runs to 16 residues. V lost 8 bases to trimming and J lost 3 bases; unmatched junction nucleotides: 13. CDR3 amino acids: CASQKRQGDDNQPQHF. CDR3 DNA sequence: TGTGCCAGCCAAAAAAGACAGGGTGATGACAATCAGCCCCAGCATTTT.

The V and J genes are TRBV29-1 and TRBJ2-3; TRBD2 is a possible D gene (5 bases). Trimming took off 7 bases at V and 0 bases at J, with 23 bases between the two ends. Germline V gene data show CDR1 as SQVTM and CDR2 as ANQGSEA. The CDR3 is made up of 17 amino acids. The CDR3 loop reads CSGGSRAGHQSTDTQYF. The DNA of the CDR3 is TGCAGCGGTGGCAGTAGGGCGGGTCACCAAAGCACAGATACGCAGTATTTT.

This clonotype has at least ten counts. The J gene is TRBJ1-1, the V gene TRBV28; a weak D match, TRBD1 (5 bases). Trimming pared 5 bases from V and 5 bases from J, leaving 18 bases between. This CDR3 comprises 15 residues. Per germline, CDR1 MDHEN and CDR2 SYDVKM. In DNA form, the CDR3 reads TGTGCCAGCAGTGACGGGATCCCTTGGGGGACTGAAGCTTTCTTT. Encoded protein: CASSDGIPWGTEAFF.

A note on this clonotype: One end of the junction does not line up with germline, which may come from a read error. The genes are TRBV9 and TRBJ2-1; D possibly uses TRBD1 or TRBD2 (5 bases each). This CDR3 has 15 residues. Germline lookup yields CDR1 SGDLS and CDR2 YYNGEE. The CDR3 is CTSSVSGTPLNEQFF. DNA of the CDR3: TGTACCAGCAGCGTTTCTGGGACCCCGTTGAATGAGCAGTTCTTC.

This rearrangement joins TRBV20-1 to TRBJ2-1, with 9 nucleotides matching TRBD1. V was clipped by 5 bases and J by 5 bases; unmatched bases: 4. Germline assignment: CDR1 DFQATT and CDR2 SNEGSKA (reference sequence). The CDR3 is made up of 13 amino acids. The CDR3 here is CSAYRGRNNEQFF. The CDR3 nucleotides are TGCAGTGCTTACAGGGGGCGAAACAATGAGCAGTTCTTC.

A note on this clonotype: Relative to the germline gene, one junction end is altered; a read error may explain this. V and J are TRBV11-2 and TRBJ2-7; TRBD1 matches at 9 bases. CDR1 and CDR2 (germline): SGHAT, FQNNGV. This CDR3 comprises 12 residues. This CDR3 reads CTSMGQGYEQYF. For the CDR3, the DNA is TGTACCAGCATGGGACAGGGCTACGAACAGTACTTC.

This clonotype is a singleton in its sample. Its ends do not fully match the called genes, so a read error is possible. V gene TRBV20-1 combines with J gene TRBJ2-5; tentative D call: TRBD1 (6 bases). CDR1 is DFQATT, CDR2 SNEGSKA, per germline (reference sequence). The CDR3 sequence is 12 residues long. The CDR3 region has the DNA TGCAGTACTAGGCCAGGGGAAGAGACCAAGTACTTC. Protein product: CSTRPGEETKYF.

As for this clonotype: Being one base from a much bigger clone, this may be a read error. The CDR3 nucleotides read TGCAGTGCCCTCGGGGTAGCGGGATTGGAAGGAGAGACCCAGTACTTC. It translates to CSALGVAGLEGETQYF. V usage is TRBV20-1 and J usage is TRBJ2-5; 8 bases align to TRBD2. Germline CDR1 reads DFQATT; CDR2 reads SNEGSKA (reference sequence). The trim removed 6 bases at V and 4 bases at J, leaving 16 bases unmatched. The CDR3 loop spans 16 amino acids.

This clonotype has a handful of counts. The gene calls are TRBV5-1 and TRBJ2-1; TRBD2 matches 13 bases. With V trimmed by 0 bases and J by 5 bases, 5 bases remained unmatched. This CDR3 is built from 17 residues. The germline V gene has CDR1 SGHRS and CDR2 YFSETQ. The CDR3: CASSLAPGTSGNNEQFF. CDR3 nucleotide sequence: TGCGCCAGCAGCTTGGCCCCGGGGACTAGCGGGAACAATGAGCAGTTCTTC.